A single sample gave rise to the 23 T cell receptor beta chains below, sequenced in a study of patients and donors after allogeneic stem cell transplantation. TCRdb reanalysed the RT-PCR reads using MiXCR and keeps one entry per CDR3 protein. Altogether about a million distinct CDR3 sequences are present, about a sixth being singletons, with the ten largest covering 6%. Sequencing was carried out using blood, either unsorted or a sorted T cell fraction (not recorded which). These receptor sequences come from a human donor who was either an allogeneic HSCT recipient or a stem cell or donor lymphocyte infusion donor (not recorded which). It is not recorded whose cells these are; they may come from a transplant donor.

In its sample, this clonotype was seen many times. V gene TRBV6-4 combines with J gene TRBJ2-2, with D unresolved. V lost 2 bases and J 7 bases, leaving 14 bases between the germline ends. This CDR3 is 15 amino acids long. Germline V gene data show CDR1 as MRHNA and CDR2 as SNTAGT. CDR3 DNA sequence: TGTGCCAGCAGTGACGTCGTCCGAACGAACGGGGAGCTGTTTTTT. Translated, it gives CASSDVVRTNGELFF.

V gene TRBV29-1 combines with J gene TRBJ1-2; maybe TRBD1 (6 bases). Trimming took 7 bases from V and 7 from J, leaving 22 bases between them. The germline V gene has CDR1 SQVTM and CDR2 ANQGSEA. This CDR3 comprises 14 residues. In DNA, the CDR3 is TGCAGCGCCTTAAAACAGGGAGTAGAGGGTGGCTACACCTTC. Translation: CSALKQGVEGGYTF. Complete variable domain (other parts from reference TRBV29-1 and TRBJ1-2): SAVISQKPSRDICQRGTSLTIQCQVDSQVTMMFWYRQQPGQSLTLIATANQGSEATYESGFVIDKFPISRPNLTFSTLTVSNMSPEDSSIYLCSALKQGVEGGYTFGSGTRLTVV.

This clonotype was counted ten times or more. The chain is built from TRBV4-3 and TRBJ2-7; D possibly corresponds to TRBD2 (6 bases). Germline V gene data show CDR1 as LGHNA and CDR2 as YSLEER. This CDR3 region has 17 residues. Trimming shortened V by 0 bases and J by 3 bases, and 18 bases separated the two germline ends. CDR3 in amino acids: CASSQDLSVAELYEQYF. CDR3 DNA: TGCGCCAGCAGCCAAGATTTATCGGTAGCGGAGCTCTACGAGCAGTACTTC.

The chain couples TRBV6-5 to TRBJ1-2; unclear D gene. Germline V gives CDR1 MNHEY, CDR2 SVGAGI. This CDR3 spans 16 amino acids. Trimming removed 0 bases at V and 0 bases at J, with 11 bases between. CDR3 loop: CASSYSRSGTNYGYTF. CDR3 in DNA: TGTGCCAGCAGTTACTCCCGATCCGGGACTAACTATGGCTACACCTTC.

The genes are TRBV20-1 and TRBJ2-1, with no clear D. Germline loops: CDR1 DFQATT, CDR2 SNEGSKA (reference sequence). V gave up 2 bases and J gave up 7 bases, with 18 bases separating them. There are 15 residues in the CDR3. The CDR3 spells CSARPNQRKRNEQFF. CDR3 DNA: TGCAGTGCTAGACCTAATCAGCGTAAACGGAATGAGCAGTTCTTC.

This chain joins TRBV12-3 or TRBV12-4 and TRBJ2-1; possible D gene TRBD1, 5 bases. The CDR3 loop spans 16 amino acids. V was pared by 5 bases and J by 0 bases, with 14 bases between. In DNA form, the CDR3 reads TGTGCCAGCAGTCCCCTATTGGACACCTCCTACAATGAGCAGTTCTTC. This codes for CASSPLLDTSYNEQFF.

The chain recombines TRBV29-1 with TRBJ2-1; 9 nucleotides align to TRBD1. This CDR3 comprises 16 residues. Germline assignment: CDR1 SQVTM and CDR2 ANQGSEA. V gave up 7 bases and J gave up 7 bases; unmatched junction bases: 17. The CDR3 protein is CSGRGTRDRDKNEQFF. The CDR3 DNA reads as TGCAGCGGAAGGGGAACTCGGGACAGGGATAAAAATGAGCAGTTCTTC.

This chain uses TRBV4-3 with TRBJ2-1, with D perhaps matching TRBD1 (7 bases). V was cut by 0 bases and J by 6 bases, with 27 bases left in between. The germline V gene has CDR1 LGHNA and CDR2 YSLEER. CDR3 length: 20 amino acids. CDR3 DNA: TGCGCCAGCAGCCAAGATGCGCGCAGGGGGGCGGAGCCCCGGACCAATGAGCAGTTCTTC. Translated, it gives CASSQDARRGAEPRTNEQFF.

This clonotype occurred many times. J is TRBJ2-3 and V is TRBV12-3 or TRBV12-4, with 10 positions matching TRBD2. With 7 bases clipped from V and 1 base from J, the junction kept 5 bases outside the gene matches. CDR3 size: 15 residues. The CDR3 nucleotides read TGTGCCAGCAACATTCTAGCGGGGGGCACAGATACGCAGTATTTT. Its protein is CASNILAGGTDTQYF.

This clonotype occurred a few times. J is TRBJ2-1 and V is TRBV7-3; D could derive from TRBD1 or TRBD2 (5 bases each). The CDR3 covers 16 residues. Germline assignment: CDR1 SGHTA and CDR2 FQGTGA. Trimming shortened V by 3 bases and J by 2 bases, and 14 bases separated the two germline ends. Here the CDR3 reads CASSFGTGGTYNEQFF. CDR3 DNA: TGTGCCAGCAGCTTCGGGACCGGCGGAACCTACAATGAGCAGTTCTTC.

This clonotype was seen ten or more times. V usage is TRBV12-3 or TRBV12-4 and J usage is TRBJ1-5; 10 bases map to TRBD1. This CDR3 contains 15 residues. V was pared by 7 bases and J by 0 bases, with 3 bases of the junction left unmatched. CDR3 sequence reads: CASIGQGVSNQPQHF. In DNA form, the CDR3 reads TGTGCCAGCATTGGACAGGGGGTTAGCAATCAGCCCCAGCATTTT.

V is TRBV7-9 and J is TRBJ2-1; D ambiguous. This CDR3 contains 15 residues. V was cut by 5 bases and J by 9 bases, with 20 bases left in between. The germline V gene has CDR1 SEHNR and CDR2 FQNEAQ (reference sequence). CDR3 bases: TGTGCCAGCAGCACCCTAGTAGTGAGGTGGGGTGAGCAGTTCTTC. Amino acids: CASSTLVVRWGEQFF.

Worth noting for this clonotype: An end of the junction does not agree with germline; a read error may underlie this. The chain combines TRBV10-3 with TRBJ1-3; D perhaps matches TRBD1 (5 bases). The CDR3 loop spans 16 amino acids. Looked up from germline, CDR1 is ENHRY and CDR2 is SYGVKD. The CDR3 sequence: CAISPSRDLSGNTMYF. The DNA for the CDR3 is TGTGCCATCAGCCCCTCGCGGGACCTCTCTGGAAACACCATGTATTTT.

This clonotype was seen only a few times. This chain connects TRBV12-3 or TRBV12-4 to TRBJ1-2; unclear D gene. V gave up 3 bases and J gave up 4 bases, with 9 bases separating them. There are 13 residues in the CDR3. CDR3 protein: CASSFKGSYGYTF. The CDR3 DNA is TGTGCCAGCAGTTTCAAAGGGTCCTATGGCTACACCTTC.

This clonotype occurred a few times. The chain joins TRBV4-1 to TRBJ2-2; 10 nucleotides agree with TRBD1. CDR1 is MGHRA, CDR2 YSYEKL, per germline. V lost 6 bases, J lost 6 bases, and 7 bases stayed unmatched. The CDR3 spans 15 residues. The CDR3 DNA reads TGCGCCAGCAGGTATCCCGGGACAGGGGCCGGGGAGCTGTTTTTT. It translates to CASRYPGTGAGELFF.

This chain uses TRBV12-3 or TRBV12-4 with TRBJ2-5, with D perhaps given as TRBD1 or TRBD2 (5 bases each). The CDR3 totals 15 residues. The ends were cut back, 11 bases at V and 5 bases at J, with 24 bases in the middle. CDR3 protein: CACSWALGRKETQYF. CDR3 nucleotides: TGTGCCTGTTCGTGGGCCCTGGGACGGAAGGAGACCCAGTACTTC.

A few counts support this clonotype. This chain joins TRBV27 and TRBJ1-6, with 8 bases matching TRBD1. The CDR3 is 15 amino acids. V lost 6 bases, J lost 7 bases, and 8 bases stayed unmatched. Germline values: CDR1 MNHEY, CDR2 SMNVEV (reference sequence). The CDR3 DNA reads TGTGCCAGCAGCTTGAGGGACAGGTTCAATTCACCCCTCCACTTT. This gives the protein CASSLRDRFNSPLHF.

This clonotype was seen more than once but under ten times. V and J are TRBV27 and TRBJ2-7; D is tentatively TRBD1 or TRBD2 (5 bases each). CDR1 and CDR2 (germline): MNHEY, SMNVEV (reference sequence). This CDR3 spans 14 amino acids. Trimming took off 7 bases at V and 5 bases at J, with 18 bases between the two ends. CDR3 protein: CASNSKGPLHEQYF. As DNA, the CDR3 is TGTGCCAGCAATTCTAAGGGACCTCTCCACGAGCAGTACTTC.

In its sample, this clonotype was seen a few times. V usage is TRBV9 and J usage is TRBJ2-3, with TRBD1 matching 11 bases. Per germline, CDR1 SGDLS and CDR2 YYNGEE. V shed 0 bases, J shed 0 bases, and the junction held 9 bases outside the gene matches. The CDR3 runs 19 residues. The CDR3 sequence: CASSVDGTGGKSSTDTQYF. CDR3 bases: TGTGCCAGCAGCGTAGATGGGACAGGGGGTAAATCTAGCACAGATACGCAGTATTTT.

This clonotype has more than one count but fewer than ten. Here the CDR3 DNA reads TGCAGTGCTGGGTCGGGGGCGTTTGGCAATCAGCCCCAGCATTTT. Protein product: CSAGSGAFGNQPQHF. This sequence joins TRBV20-1 and TRBJ1-5; D perhaps matches TRBD1 (6 bases). Per germline, CDR1 DFQATT and CDR2 SNEGSKA (reference sequence). Deletions cut 5 bases from V and 2 bases from J, with 16 bases between. The CDR3 loop spans 15 amino acids.

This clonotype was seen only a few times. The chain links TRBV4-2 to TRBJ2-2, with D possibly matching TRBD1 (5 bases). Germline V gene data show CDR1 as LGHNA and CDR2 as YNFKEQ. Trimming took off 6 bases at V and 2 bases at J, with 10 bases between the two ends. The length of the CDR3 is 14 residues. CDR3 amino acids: CASRHQGNTGELFF. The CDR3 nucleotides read TGTGCCAGCAGGCATCAGGGAAACACCGGGGAGCTGTTTTTT.

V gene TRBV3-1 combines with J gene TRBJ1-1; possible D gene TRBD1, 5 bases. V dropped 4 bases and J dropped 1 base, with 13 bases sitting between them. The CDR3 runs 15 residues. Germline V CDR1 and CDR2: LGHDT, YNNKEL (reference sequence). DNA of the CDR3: TGTGCCAGCAGCCTACGACAAAGGGGGAACACTGAAGCTTTCTTT. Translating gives CASSLRQRGNTEAFF.

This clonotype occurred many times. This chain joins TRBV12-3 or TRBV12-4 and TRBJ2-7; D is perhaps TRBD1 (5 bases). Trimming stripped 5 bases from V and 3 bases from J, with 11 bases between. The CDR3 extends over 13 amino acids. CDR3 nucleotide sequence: TGTGCCAGCAGTACCACAGGTTACTACGAGCAGTACTTC. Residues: CASSTTGYYEQYF.